This T cell receptor (beta chain) was sequenced for a study of shared clonotypes between healthy human individuals. Background on the study: CD8 memory received one plate per donor, CD8 naive two, CD4 memory three and CD4 naive three.

Terminally differentiated effector memory CD45RA+ cells were left out of the naive CD8 fraction, which was CD45RO-negative and positively selected for CCR7. CDR1 is LNHDA, CDR2 SQIVND, per germline (reference sequence). The CDR3 sequence is 15 residues long. Trimming took off 5 bases at V and 1 base at J, with 12 bases between the two ends. Regarding this clone: Its cognate antigen is unknown.

The run depth of the assay was deep. Only in-frame clones appear in the TCRdb table, and some are missing; sequencing was by immunoSEQ multiplex PCR. Of roughly 2.1 million clones in the sample, roughly 91% are singletons; the top ten hold more than 1.5%. Notes on the study in general: The four-donor shared clonotypes exceeded non-shared clonotypes in generation probability, with non-shared ones scoring lower.

The gene calls are TRBV19 and TRBJ1-5, with D unclear. Input material: naive CD8+ T cells from PBMCs. This clonotype originated in a man between 18 and 29 years old in good health. Some clones in this sample may be carry-over from other donors' samples. CDR3 sequence: CASSYLFGSNQPQHF. The CDR3 nucleotides are TGTGCCAGTAGTTACCTTTTCGGAAGCAATCAGCCCCAGCATTTT.